Reported below is one TCR beta chain. Antigen specificity is unknown. Several immunoSEQ plates received, in even portions, the genomic DNA of each subset. Sorted-subset replicate PCRs used around 200 ng DNA, around 31,000 T cell genomes. Profiled with immunoSEQ multiplex PCR; TCRdb holds only in-frame clones, not every one. The sample records about 2.3 million clones, about 90% being singletons. These data originate in a study of shared clonotypes between healthy human individuals. Trimming removed 4 bases from V and 3 bases from J; junction bases left unmatched: 4. CDR3 size: 16 residues. CDR1 is MNHEY, CDR2 SMNVEV, per germline (reference sequence). Study conclusions and caveats: It was observed that approximately 5% of naive CD4 clonotypes were shared across a handful of donors.

HIV-negative, healthy adults without recent acute infections or vaccinations were the donors. Sequencing used naive CD4+ T cells from PBMCs. Subset in this sample: CD45RA+ positively selected. The chain employs TRBV27 and TRBJ2-3; 13 positions match TRBD2. The clonotype was recovered from a man between 18 and 29 years old in good health. Some clones in this sample may be carry-over from other donors' samples. The CDR3 loop is CASSSLAGGSTDTQYF. In DNA form, the CDR3 reads TGTGCCAGCAGTTCACTAGCGGGAGGGAGTACAGATACGCAGTATTTT.